What follows are 21 T cell receptor beta chains derived from one specimen sequenced in a study of blood T cell repertoires in COVID-19. Only in-frame clones appear in the TCRdb table, and some are missing; sequencing was by immunoSEQ multiplex PCR. The sample includes under 400,000 clones, around 85% of them seen just once. Sequenced material: PBMCs or T cells enriched from blood (not recorded which). The receptors come from a woman aged 40 to 49 with acute COVID-19.

The rearrangement uses TRBV19 and TRBJ1-2; D is undetermined. The CDR3 spans 14 residues. The V and J ends lost 2 bases and 3 bases respectively, with 10 bases between them. Germline assignment: CDR1 LNHDA and CDR2 SQIVND (reference sequence). CDR3 in DNA: TGTGCCAGTAGTATACCACAGCCCTACTATGGCTACACCTTC. It encodes CASSIPQPYYGYTF.

The chain joins TRBV18 to TRBJ1-5; 9 positions agree with TRBD1. V lost 3 bases to trimming and J lost 6 bases; unmatched junction nucleotides: 3. Germline values: CDR1 KGHSH, CDR2 LQKENI. There are 14 residues in the CDR3. The CDR3 DNA reads as TGTGCCAGCTCACCTTCGGACAGGGGTCAGCCCCAGCATTTT. Encoded protein: CASSPSDRGQPQHF.

The chain recombines TRBV7-8 with TRBJ1-5, with D possibly TRBD1 on 5 matching bases. Trimming shortened V by 1 base and J by 7 bases, and 11 bases separated the two germline ends. CDR1 SGHVS and CDR2 FQNEAQ come from the germline V gene. This CDR3 spans 14 amino acids. CDR3: CASSLDWGEQPQHF. Written as DNA, the CDR3 is TGTGCCAGCAGCTTAGATTGGGGGGAACAGCCCCAGCATTTT. Full variable domain (missing parts from reference TRBV7-8 and TRBJ1-5): GAGVSQSPRYKVAKRGQDVALRCDPISGHVSLFWYQQALGQGPEFLTYFQNEAQLDKSGLPSDRFFAERPEGSVSTLKIQRTQQEDSAVYLCASSLDWGEQPQHFGDGTRLSIL.

This chain uses TRBV18 with TRBJ2-7, with TRBD1 identical over 10 bases. V was clipped by 3 bases and J by 6 bases; unmatched bases: 8. The CDR3 runs to 15 residues. Germline V CDR1 and CDR2: KGHSH, LQKENI. As DNA, the CDR3 is TGTGCCAGCTCACCTCCGGGACAGGGGTTTACCGAGCAGTACTTC. Its protein is CASSPPGQGFTEQYF.

The chain couples TRBV28 to TRBJ2-7, with TRBD1 identical over 7 bases. The CDR3 extends over 13 amino acids. Germline assignment: CDR1 MDHEN and CDR2 SYDVKM. V was clipped by 6 bases and J by 3 bases; unmatched bases: 5. The CDR3 DNA is TGTGCCAGCAGGAGGGACAGAGACTACGAGCAGTACTTC. Translated: CASRRDRDYEQYF.

J is TRBJ1-5 and V is TRBV28; the match to TRBD1 covers 8 bases. CDR1 is MDHEN and CDR2 is SYDVKM in the germline V gene. This CDR3 is 14 amino acids long. Unmatched junction bases numbered 3, after V lost 1 base and J lost 7 bases. For the CDR3, the DNA is TGTGCCAGCAGTTTATACAGGGGGAGACAGCCCCAGCATTTT. Encoded protein: CASSLYRGRQPQHF.

This rearrangement joins TRBV29-1 to TRBJ1-4; no clear D. Trimming shortened V by 7 bases and J by 3 bases, and 12 bases separated the two germline ends. This CDR3 region has 13 residues. CDR1 and CDR2 from the germline V gene are SQVTM and ANQGSEA. CDR3 sequence (DNA): TGCAGCGGAGGGTGGAGCCCTAATGAAAAACTGTTTTTT. Translation: CSGGWSPNEKLFF.

This clone was observed once. V usage is TRBV6-5 and J usage is TRBJ1-5; 10 positions match TRBD1. V lost 5 bases, J lost 7 bases, and 5 bases stayed unmatched. In germline, CDR1 is MNHEY, CDR2 SVGAGI. The CDR3 spans 14 residues. As DNA, the CDR3 is TGTGCCAGCAGTAAGGACAGGGGGGACCAGCCCCAGCATTTT. It is translated as CASSKDRGDQPQHF.

The rearrangement joins TRBV3-1 (or the pseudogene TRBV3-2) to TRBJ1-1, with TRBD1 as a possible D gene (5 bases). This CDR3 spans 12 amino acids. The V end lost 4 bases, the J end lost 5 bases, and 8 bases lay between the germline ends. Per the germline V gene, CDR1 is LGHDT and CDR2 is YNNKEL (reference sequence). This CDR3 is CASSPRTTEAFF. The CDR3 DNA follows: TGTGCCAGCAGCCCCCGGACAACTGAAGCTTTCTTT.

The J gene is TRBJ1-1, the V gene TRBV6-5, with 7 positions matching TRBD1. Germline values: CDR1 MNHEY, CDR2 SVGAGI. V trimming: 5 bases; J trimming: 4 bases; junction bases outside the gene matches: 10. The CDR3 is 15 amino acids. In nucleotides, the CDR3 is TGTGCCAGCAGTATACAGGGGTGGTCCGGCACTGAAGCTTTCTTT. It yields the protein CASSIQGWSGTEAFF.

The chain employs TRBV19 and TRBJ2-2, with 10 bases identical to TRBD1. From germline, CDR1 is LNHDA and CDR2 SQIVND (reference sequence). The ends lost 6 bases at V and 2 bases at J; junction bases unmatched: 3. CDR3 length equals 15 residues. The CDR3 reads CASRGDRGNTGELFF. CDR3 nucleotides: TGTGCCAGTAGAGGGGACAGGGGAAACACCGGGGAGCTGTTTTTT.

This sequence joins TRBV7-9 and TRBJ1-2, with TRBD1 matching over 9 bases. This CDR3 has 15 residues. Losses at the gene ends were 5 bases for V and 0 bases for J; bases not matched to a gene: 4. CDR1 and CDR2 from the germline V gene are SEHNR and FQNEAQ (reference sequence). The CDR3 loop is CASSTGGLPNYGYTF. CDR3 DNA: TGTGCCAGCAGCACAGGGGGCCTACCTAACTATGGCTACACCTTC.

The chain is built from TRBV3-1 (or the pseudogene TRBV3-2) and TRBJ2-4, with D maybe TRBD1 (6 bases). CDR1 LGHDT and CDR2 YNNKEL come from the germline V gene (reference sequence). V shed 1 base and J shed 4 bases, with 14 bases lying between them. The CDR3 spans 16 residues. The CDR3 coding sequence is TGTGCCAGCAGCCAAGGGACAGCCCCGGGGAAAAACATTCAGTACTTC. It encodes CASSQGTAPGKNIQYF.

This rearrangement joins TRBV7-2 to TRBJ2-1; 13 nucleotides line up with TRBD2. The CDR3 is 16 amino acids. Per the germline V gene, CDR1 is SGHTA and CDR2 is FQGNSA. J gave up 6 bases and V 4 bases, and 6 bases lay outside the gene matches. The DNA of the CDR3 is TGTGCCAGCAGCTCGGGAACTAGCGGGAGGGCCAATGAGCAGTTCTTC. Amino acid sequence: CASSSGTSGRANEQFF.

The chain employs TRBV11-2 and TRBJ1-2; no reliable D call. Per germline, CDR1 SGHAT and CDR2 FQNNGV. Trimming pared 0 bases from V and 4 bases from J, leaving 9 bases between. The CDR3 loop spans 14 amino acids. CDR3 coding DNA: TGTGCCAGCAGCTTAGAATACTCCGGCTATGGCTACACCTTC. It specifies CASSLEYSGYGYTF.

This chain links TRBV4-2 with TRBJ2-3, with TRBD2 matching 7 bases. Germline CDR1 LGHNA, CDR2 YNFKEQ. V was clipped by 0 bases and J by 3 bases; unmatched bases: 6. This CDR3 has 16 residues. The CDR3 loop reads CASSQDLTSRTDTQYF. CDR3 nucleotides: TGTGCCAGCAGCCAAGATCTGACTAGCAGGACAGATACGCAGTATTTT.

V and J are TRBV7-9 and TRBJ2-1; D may be TRBD1 (5 bases). The length of the CDR3 is 15 residues. CDR1 and CDR2 from the germline V gene are SEHNR and FQNEAQ (reference sequence). Trimming took off 4 bases at V and 5 bases at J, with 15 bases between the two ends. CDR3 protein: CASSSARVPNNEQFF. The CDR3 DNA is TGTGCCAGCAGCTCTGCCAGGGTCCCGAACAATGAGCAGTTCTTC.

This clone occurred a few times. The J gene is TRBJ2-1, the V gene TRBV7-2; TRBD2 matches at 7 bases. CDR3 length: 12 residues. Trimming cost V 5 bases and J 12 bases; bases outside gene matches: 7. The germline CDR1 and CDR2 sequences are SGHTA and FQGNSA. CDR3: CASSPERDGQFF. The CDR3 nucleotides are TGTGCCAGCAGCCCGGAGCGGGACGGGCAGTTCTTC.

This chain connects TRBV5-1 to TRBJ1-3, with 10 bases that match TRBD1. CDR3 length equals 18 residues. Germline CDR1 and CDR2: SGHRS and YFSETQ. Trimming cost V 4 bases and J 0 bases; bases outside gene matches: 10. CDR3 sequence (DNA): TGCGCCAGCAGCGATCAGTCCGGGACAGGGGACTCTGGAAACACCATATATTTT. It is translated as CASSDQSGTGDSGNTIYF.

In its sample, this clone was seen a few times. This chain uses TRBV6-4 with TRBJ2-3, with no clear D. CDR1 and CDR2 from the germline V gene are MRHNA and SNTAGT. This CDR3 is built from 13 residues. Trimming removed 6 bases from V and 5 bases from J, with 12 bases in between. The CDR3 protein is CASSPRPGDTQYF. As DNA, the CDR3 is TGTGCCAGCAGCCCCAGGCCAGGAGATACGCAGTATTTT.

V and J are TRBV7-9 and TRBJ2-1; 10 bases fit TRBD2. CDR1 and CDR2 (germline): SEHNR, FQNEAQ (reference sequence). CDR3 length: 15 amino acids. Trimming removed 3 bases from V and 4 bases from J; junction bases left unmatched: 3. The CDR3 nucleotides read TGTGCCAGCAGCTTGCCTAGCGGGGGTTACAATGAGCAGTTCTTC. As protein: CASSLPSGGYNEQFF.